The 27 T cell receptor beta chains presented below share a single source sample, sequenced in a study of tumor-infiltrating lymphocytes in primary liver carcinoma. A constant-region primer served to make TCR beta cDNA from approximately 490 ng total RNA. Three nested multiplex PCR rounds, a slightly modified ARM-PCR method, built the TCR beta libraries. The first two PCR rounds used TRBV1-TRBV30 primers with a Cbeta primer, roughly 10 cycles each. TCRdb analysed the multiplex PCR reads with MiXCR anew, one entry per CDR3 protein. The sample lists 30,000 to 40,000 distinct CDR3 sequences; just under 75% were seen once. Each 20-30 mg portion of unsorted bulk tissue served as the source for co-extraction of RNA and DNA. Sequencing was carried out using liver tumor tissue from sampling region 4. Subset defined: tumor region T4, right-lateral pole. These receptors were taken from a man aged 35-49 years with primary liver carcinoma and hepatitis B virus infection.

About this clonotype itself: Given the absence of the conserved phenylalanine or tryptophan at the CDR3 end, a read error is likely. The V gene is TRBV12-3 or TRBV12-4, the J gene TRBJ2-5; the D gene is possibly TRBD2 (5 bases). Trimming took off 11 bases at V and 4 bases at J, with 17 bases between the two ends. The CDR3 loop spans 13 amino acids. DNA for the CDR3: TGTGCCGGCGGAGAGGGCCGCAGAGAGACCCAGTACTCC. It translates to CAGGEGRRETQYS.

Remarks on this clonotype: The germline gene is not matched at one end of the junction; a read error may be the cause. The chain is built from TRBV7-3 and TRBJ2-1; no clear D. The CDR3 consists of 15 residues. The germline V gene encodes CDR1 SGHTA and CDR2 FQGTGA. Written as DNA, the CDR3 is TGTGCCAACAGCTTAGGCCCGAGCTCCTACAATGAGCAGTCCTTC. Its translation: CANSLGPSSYNEQSF.

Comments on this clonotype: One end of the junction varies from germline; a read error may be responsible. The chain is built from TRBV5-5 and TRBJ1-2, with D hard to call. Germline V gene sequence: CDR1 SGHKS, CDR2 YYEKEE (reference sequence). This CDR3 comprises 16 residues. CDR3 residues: CARSPHPGRTNYGYTF. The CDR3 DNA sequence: TGTGCCAGGAGCCCTCACCCGGGCAGAACTAACTATGGTTACACCTTC.

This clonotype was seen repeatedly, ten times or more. The CDR3 DNA is TGCAGCGTTGGACAGGGAAAAAAGAACGAGCAGTACTTC. It specifies CSVGQGKKNEQYF. J is TRBJ2-7 and V is TRBV29-1, with TRBD1 matching 7 bases. CDR1 and CDR2 from the germline V gene are SQVTM and ANQGSEA. The ends lost 4 bases at V and 5 bases at J; junction bases unmatched: 8. The CDR3 runs to 13 residues.

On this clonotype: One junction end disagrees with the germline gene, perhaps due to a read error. CDR3 sequence reads: CAGSYRTGNEQSF. In DNA form, the CDR3 reads TGTGCCGGGAGCTACCGAACGGGCAATGAGCAGTCCTTC. The chain joins TRBV5-5 to TRBJ2-1; a possible D gene is TRBD2 (5 bases). The CDR3 is 13 amino acids. CDR1 is SGHKS and CDR2 is YYEKEE in the germline V gene (reference sequence).

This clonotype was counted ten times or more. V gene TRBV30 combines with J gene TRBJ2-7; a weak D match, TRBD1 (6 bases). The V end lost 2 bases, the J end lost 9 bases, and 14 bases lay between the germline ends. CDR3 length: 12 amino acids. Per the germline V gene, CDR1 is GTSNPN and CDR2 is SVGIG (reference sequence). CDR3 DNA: TGTGCCTGGAGTCCTACAGGGTCGTCGCAGTACTTC. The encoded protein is CAWSPTGSSQYF.

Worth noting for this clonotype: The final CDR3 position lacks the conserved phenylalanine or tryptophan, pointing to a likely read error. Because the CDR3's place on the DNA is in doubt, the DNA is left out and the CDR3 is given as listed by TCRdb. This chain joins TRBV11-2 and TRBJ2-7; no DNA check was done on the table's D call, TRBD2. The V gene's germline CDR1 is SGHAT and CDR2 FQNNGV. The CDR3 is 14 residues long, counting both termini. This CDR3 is CASGSSRNSYEQYL.

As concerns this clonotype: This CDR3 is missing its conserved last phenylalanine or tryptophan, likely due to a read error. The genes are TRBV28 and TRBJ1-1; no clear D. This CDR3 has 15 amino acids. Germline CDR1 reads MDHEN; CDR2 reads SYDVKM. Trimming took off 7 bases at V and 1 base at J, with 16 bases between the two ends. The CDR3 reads CASIIGRFRNTEAFS. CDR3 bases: TGTGCCAGCATCATTGGACGGTTTCGGAACACTGAAGCTTTCTCT.

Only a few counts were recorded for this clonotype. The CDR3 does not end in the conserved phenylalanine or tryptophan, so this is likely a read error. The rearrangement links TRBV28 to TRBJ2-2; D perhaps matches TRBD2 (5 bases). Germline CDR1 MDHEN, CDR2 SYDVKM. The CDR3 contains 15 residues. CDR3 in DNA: TGTACCAGCACTTCAGTCGAGGGCCGATCCGGGGAGCTGTTTCTT. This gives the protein CTSTSVEGRSGELFL.

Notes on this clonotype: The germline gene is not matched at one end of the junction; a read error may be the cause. In DNA, the CDR3 is TGTGCCAGCAGTTCCCAGCCTCGGGACCTCCTTTACCAAGAGACCCAATACTTC. This encodes CASSSQPRDLLYQETQYF. The chain carries TRBV6-2 or TRBV6-3 and TRBJ2-5; D is tentatively TRBD1 or TRBD2 (5 bases each). CDR1 MNHEY and CDR2 SVGEGT come from the germline V gene. This CDR3 is built from 18 residues.

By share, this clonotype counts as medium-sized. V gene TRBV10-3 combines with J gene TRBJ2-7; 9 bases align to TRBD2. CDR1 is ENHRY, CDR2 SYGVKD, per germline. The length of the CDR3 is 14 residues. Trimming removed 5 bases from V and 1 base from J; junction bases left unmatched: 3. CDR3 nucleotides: TGTGCCATCAGTTTAGCGGGAGCTTCCTACGAGCAGTACTTC. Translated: CAISLAGASYEQYF.

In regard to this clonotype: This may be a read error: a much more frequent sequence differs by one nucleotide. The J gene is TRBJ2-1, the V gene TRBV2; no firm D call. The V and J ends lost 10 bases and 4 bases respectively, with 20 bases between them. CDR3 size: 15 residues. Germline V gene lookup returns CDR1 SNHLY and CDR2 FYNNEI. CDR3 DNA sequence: TGTGCCATCAGGACGGACGCAGCCGATTACAATGAGCAGTTCTTC. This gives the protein CAIRTDAADYNEQFF.

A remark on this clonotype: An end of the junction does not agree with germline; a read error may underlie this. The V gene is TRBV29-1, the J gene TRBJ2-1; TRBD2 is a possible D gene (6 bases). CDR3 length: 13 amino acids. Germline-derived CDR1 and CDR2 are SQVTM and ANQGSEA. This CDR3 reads CCVLAALNSEQFF. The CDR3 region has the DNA TGCTGCGTTTTAGCGGCACTCAACAGTGAGCAGTTCTTC.

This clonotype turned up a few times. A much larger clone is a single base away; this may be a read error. The CDR3 DNA reads TGTGCCAGCAGTGAGGGGCGTCGACTAGCCCACGAGCAGTACTTC. Encoded protein: CASSEGRRLAHEQYF. This sequence joins TRBV2 and TRBJ2-7; 7 bases are shared with TRBD2. CDR3 length: 15 amino acids. Germline-derived CDR1 and CDR2 are SNHLY and FYNNEI. The junction had 10 bases not matched to a gene; V was cut back by 3 bases and J by 5 bases.

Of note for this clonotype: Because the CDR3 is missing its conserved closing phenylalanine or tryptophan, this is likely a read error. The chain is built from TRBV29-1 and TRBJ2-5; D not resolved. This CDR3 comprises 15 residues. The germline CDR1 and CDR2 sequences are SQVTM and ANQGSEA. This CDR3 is CSIEGPGHFQGTQYI. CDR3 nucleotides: TGCAGCATTGAAGGACCCGGGCACTTCCAAGGGACCCAGTACATC.

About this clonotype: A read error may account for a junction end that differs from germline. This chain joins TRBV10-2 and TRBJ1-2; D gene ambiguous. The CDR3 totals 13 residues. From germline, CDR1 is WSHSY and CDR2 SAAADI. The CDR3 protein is CASSEILNYGYTF. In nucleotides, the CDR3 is TGCGCCAGCAGTGAAATCCTTAACTATGGCTACACTTTC.

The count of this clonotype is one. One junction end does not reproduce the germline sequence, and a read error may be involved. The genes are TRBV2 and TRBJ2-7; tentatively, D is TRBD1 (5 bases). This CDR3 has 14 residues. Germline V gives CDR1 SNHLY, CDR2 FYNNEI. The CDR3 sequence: CACSNQGATYEQYF. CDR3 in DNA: TGTGCCTGCAGTAACCAAGGGGCTACCTACGAGCAGTACTTC.

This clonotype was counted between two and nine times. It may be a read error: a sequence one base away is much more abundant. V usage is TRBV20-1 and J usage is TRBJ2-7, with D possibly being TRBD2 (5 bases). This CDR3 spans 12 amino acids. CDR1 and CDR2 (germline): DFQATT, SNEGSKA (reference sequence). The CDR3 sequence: CNARGGKYEQYF. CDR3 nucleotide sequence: TGCAATGCTAGAGGAGGTAAATACGAGCAGTACTTC.

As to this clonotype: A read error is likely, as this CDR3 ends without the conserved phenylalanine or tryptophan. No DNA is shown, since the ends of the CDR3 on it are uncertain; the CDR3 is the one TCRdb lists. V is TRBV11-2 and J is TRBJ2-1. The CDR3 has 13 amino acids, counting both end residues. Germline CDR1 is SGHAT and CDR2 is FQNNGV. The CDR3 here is CASSPIIEASRFL.

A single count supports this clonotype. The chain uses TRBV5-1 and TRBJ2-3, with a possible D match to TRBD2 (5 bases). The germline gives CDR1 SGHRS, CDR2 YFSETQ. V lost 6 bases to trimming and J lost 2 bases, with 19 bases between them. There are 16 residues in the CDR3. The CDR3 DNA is TGCGCCAGCAACGCCGGACTCCTGCCTACCACAGATACGCAGTATTTT. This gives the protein CASNAGLLPTTDTQYF. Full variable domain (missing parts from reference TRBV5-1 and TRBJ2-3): KAGVTQTPRYLIKTRGQQVTLSCSPISGHRSVSWYQQTPGQGLQFLFEYFSETQRNKGNFPGRFSGRQFSNSRSEMNVSTLELGDSALYLCASNAGLLPTTDTQYFGPGTRLTVL.

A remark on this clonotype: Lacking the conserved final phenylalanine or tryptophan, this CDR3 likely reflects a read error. CDR3 in amino acids: CASSPVGGGVPDTQYY. CDR3 DNA sequence: TGTGCCAGCAGCCCAGTTGGGGGAGGGGTTCCAGATACGCAGTATTAC. The chain couples TRBV11-2 to TRBJ2-3, with TRBD2 identical over 7 bases. CDR1 and CDR2 from the germline V gene are SGHAT and FQNNGV. This CDR3 comprises 16 residues. Trimming at V came to 5 bases and at J to 4 bases, leaving 12 bases not matched to a gene.

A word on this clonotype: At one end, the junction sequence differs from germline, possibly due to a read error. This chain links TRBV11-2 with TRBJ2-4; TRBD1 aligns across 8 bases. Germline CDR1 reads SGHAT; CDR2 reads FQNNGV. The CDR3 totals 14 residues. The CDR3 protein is CARSSETGDNIQYF. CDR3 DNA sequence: TGTGCCAGGAGCTCCGAGACAGGGGATAACATTCAATACTTC.

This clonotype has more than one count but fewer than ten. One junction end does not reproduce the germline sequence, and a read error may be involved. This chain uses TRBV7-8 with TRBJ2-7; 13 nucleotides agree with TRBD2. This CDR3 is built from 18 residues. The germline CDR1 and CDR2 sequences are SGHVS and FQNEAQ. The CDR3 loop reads CVSSPRTSGSMSSYEQYF. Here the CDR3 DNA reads TGTGTCAGCAGCCCTCGGACTAGCGGGAGTATGAGCTCCTACGAACAGTACTTC.

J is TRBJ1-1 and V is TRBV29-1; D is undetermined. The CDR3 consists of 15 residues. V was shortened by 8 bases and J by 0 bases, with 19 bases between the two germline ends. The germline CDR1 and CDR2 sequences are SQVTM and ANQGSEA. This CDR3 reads CSIRVVWGMNTEAFF. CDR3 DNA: TGCAGCATTCGGGTGGTGTGGGGAATGAACACTGAAGCTTTCTTT.

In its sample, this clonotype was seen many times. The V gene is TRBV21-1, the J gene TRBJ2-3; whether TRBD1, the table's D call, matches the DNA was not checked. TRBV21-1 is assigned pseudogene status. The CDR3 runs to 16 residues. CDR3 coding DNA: TGTGCCAGCAGCAAAGAACCTGCCAGGGACCCAGATACGCAGTATTTT. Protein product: CASSKEPARDPDTQYF.

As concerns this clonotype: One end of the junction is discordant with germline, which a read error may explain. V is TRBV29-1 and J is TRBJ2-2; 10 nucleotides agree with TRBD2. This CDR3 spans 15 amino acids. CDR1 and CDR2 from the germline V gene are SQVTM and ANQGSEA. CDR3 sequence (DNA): TGCAGCGCTGGGACTAGCGCGGCGAACACCCGGGAGCTGTTATTT. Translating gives CSAGTSAANTRELLF.

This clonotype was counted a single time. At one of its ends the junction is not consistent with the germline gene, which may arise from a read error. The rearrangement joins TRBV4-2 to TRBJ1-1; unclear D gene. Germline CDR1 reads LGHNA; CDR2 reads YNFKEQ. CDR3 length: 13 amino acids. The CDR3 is CTSSQDSNGIALF. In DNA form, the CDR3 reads TGTACCAGCAGCCAAGATTCCAATGGGATAGCTCTCTTT.